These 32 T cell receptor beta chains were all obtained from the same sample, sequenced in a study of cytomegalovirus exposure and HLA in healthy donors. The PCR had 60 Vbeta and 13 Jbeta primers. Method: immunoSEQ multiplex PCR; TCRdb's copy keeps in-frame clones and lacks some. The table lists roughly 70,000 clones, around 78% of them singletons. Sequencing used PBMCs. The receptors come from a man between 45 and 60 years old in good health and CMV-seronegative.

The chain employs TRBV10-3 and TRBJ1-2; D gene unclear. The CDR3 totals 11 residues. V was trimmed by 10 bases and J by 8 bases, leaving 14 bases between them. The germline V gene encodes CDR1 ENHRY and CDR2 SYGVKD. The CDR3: CATEDGGGYTF. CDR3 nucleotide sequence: TGTGCCACCGAGGACGGCGGGGGCTACACCTTC.

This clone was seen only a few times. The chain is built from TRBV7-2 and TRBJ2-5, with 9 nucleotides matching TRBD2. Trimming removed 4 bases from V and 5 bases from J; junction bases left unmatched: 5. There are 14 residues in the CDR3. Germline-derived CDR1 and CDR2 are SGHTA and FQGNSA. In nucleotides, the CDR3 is TGTGCCAGCAGCTCAATAGCGGGGGCGGAGACCCAGTACTTC. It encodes CASSSIAGAETQYF.

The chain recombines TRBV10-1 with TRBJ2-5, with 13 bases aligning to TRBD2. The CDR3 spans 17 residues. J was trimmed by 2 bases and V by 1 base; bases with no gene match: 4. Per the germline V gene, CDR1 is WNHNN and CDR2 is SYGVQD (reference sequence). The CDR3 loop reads CASSELGLAGTQETQYF. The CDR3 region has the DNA TGCGCCAGCAGTGAGTTGGGACTAGCGGGAACTCAAGAGACCCAGTACTTC.

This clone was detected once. The CDR3 loop reads CASSDFAGAFHEQYF. The CDR3 DNA reads TGTGCCAGCAGTGACTTCGCGGGAGCATTCCACGAGCAGTACTTC. This sequence joins TRBV25-1 and TRBJ2-7, with TRBD2 identical over 7 bases. Losses at the gene ends were 3 bases for V and 5 bases for J; bases not matched to a gene: 10. The germline CDR1 and CDR2 sequences are MGHDK and SYGVNS. CDR3 length: 15 residues.

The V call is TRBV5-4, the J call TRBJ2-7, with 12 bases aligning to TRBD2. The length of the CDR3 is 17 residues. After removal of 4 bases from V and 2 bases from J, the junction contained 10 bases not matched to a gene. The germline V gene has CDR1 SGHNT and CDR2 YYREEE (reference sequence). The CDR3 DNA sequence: TGTGCCAGCAGCACGATGGGGTGGACTAGCGGGGCCTACGAGCAGTACTTC. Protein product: CASSTMGWTSGAYEQYF.

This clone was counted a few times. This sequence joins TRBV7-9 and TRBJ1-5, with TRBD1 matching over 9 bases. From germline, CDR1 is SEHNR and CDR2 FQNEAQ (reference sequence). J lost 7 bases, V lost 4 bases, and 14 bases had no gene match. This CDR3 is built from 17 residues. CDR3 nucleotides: TGTGCCAGCAGCTCGGGACAGGGAGGGGTCGCAAGCCAGCCCCAGCATTTT. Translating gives CASSSGQGGVASQPQHF.

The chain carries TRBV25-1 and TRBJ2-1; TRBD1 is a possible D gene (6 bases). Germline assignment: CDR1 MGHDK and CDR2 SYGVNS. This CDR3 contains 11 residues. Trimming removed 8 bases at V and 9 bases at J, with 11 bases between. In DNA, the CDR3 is TGTGCCAGCCGGACAGCGGCTGAGCAGTTCTTC. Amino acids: CASRTAAEQFF.

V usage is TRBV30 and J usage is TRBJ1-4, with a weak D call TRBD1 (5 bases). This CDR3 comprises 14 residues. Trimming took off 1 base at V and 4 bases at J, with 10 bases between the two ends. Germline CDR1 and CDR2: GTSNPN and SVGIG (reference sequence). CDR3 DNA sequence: TGTGCCTGGAGTGATAGGGGCGGTAATGAAAAACTGTTTTTT. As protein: CAWSDRGGNEKLFF.

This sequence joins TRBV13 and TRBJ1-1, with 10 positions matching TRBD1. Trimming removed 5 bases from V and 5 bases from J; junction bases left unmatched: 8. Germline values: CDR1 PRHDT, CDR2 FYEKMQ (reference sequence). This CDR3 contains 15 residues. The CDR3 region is CASSDSGTGETEAFF. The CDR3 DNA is TGTGCCAGCAGCGACTCCGGGACAGGGGAGACTGAAGCTTTCTTT.

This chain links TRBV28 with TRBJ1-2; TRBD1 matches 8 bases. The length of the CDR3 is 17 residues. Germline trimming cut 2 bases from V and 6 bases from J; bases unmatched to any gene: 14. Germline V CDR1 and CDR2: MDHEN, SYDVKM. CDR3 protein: CASSLRGRQGAKDGYTF. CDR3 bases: TGTGCCAGCAGTTTAAGGGGAAGGCAGGGGGCGAAAGATGGCTACACCTTC.

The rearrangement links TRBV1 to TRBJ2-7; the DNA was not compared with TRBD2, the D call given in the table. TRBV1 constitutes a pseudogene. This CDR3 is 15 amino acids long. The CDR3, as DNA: TGCACCAGCCCACAGGGAAGGGAGGGGAAATACGAGCAGTACTTC. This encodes CTSPQGREGKYEQYF.

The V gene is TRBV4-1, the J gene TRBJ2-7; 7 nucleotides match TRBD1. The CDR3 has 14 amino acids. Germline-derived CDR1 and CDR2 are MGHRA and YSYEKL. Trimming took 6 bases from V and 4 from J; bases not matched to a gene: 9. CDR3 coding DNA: TGCGCCAGCAGTCTCGGGACAGCATTTTACGAGCAGTACTTC. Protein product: CASSLGTAFYEQYF.

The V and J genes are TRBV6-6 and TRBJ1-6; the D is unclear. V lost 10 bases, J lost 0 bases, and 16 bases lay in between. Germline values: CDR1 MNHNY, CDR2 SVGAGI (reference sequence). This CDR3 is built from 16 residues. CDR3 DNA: TGTGCCACAATATCTGGACTAAGCTCCTATAATTCACCCCTCCACTTT. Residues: CATISGLSSYNSPLHF.

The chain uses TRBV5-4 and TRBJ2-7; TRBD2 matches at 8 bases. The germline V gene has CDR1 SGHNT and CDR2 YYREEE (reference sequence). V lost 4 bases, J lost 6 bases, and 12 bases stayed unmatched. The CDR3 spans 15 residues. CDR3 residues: CASSPWGSGTSEQYF. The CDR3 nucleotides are TGTGCCAGCAGCCCCTGGGGTAGCGGGACCTCCGAGCAGTACTTC.

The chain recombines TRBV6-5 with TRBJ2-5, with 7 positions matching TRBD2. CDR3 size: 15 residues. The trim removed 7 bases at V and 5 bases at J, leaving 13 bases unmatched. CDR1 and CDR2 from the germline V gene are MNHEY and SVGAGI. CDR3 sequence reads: CASNTGAFGGETQYF. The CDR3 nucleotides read TGTGCCAGCAACACGGGTGCATTCGGGGGGGAGACCCAGTACTTC.

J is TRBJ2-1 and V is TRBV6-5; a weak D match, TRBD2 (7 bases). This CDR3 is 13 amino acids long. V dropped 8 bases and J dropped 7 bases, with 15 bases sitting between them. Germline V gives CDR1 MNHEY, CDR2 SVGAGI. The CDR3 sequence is CASAGAGRNEQFF. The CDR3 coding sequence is TGTGCCAGCGCGGGGGCGGGGAGGAATGAGCAGTTCTTC.

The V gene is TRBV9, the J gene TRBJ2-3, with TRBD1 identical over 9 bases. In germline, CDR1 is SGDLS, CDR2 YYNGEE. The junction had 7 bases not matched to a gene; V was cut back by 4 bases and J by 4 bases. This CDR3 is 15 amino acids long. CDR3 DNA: TGTGCCAGCAGCCCTACAGGGGGCGTTTCAGATACGCAGTATTTT. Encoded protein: CASSPTGGVSDTQYF.

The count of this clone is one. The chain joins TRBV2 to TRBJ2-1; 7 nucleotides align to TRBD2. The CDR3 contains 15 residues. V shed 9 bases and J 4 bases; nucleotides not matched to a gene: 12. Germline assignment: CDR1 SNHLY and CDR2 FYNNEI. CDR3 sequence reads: CARTRKAGSYNEQFF. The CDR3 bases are TGTGCCAGGACTCGGAAAGCGGGAAGTTACAATGAGCAGTTCTTC.

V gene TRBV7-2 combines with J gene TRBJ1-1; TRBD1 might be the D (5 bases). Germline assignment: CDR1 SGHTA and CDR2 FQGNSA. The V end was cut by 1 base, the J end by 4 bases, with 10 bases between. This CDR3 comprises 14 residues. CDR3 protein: CASSLGWGGTEAFF. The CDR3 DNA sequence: TGTGCCAGCAGCTTAGGCTGGGGGGGCACTGAAGCTTTCTTT.

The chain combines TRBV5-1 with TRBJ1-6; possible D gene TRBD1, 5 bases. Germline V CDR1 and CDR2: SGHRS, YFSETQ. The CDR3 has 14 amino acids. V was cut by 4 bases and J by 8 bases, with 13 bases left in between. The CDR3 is CASSTRGDDSPLHF. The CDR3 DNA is TGCGCCAGCAGCACGCGCGGGGACGATTCACCCCTCCACTTT.

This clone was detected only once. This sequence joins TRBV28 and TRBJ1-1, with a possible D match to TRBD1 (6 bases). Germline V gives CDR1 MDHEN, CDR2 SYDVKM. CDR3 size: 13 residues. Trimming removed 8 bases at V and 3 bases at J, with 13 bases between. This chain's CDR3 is CASEGGADTEAFF. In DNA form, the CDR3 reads TGTGCCAGCGAGGGGGGGGCGGACACTGAAGCTTTCTTT.

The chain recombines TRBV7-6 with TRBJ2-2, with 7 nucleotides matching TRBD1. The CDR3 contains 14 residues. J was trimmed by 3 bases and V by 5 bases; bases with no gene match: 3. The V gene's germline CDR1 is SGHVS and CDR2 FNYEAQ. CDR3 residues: CASSPGTDTGELFF. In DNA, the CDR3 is TGTGCCAGCAGCCCAGGGACAGACACCGGGGAGCTGTTTTTT.

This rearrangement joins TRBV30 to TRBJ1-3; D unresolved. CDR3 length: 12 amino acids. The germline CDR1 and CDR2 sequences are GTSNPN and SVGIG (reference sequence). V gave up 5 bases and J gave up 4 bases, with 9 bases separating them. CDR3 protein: CAWPGSGNTIYF. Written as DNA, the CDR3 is TGTGCCTGGCCAGGCTCGGGAAACACCATATATTTT.

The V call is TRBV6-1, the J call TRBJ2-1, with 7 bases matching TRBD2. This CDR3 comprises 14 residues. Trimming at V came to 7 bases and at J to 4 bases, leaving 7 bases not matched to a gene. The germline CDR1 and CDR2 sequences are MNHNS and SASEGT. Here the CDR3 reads CASTPSGLYNEQFF. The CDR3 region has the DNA TGTGCCAGCACCCCTAGCGGATTGTACAATGAGCAGTTCTTC.

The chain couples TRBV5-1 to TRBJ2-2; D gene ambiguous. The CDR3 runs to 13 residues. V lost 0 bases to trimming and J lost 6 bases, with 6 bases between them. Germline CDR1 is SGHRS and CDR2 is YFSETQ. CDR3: CASSLGSAGELFF. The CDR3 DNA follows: TGCGCCAGCAGCTTGGGGAGTGCCGGGGAGCTGTTTTTT. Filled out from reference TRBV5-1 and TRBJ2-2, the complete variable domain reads KAGVTQTPRYLIKTRGQQVTLSCSPISGHRSVSWYQQTPGQGLQFLFEYFSETQRNKGNFPGRFSGRQFSNSRSEMNVSTLELGDSALYLCASSLGSAGELFFGEGSRLTVL.

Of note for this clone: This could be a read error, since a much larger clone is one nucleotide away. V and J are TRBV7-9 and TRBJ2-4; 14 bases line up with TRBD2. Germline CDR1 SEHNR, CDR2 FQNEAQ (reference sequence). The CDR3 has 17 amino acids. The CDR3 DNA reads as TGTTCCAGCAGCTCCAAGCGACTAGCGGGGGGGAAAAACATTCAGTACTTC. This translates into CSSSSKRLAGGKNIQYF.

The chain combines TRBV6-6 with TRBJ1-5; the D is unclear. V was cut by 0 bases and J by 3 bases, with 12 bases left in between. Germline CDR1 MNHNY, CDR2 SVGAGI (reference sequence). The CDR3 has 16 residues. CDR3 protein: CASSYSVVSNNQPQHF. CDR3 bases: TGTGCCAGCAGTTACTCTGTGGTTAGTAACAATCAGCCCCAGCATTTT.

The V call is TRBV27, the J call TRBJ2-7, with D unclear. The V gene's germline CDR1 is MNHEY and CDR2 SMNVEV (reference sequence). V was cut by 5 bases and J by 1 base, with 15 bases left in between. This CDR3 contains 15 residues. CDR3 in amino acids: CASSNVGSGSYEQYF. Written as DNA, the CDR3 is TGTGCCAGCAGTAATGTGGGTTCAGGATCCTACGAGCAGTACTTC.

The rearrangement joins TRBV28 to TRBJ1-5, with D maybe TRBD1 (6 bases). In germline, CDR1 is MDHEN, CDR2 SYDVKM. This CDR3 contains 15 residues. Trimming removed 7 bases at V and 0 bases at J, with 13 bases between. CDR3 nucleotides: TGTGCCAGCATCCTCGGACAGAATAGCAATCAGCCCCAGCATTTT. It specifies CASILGQNSNQPQHF.

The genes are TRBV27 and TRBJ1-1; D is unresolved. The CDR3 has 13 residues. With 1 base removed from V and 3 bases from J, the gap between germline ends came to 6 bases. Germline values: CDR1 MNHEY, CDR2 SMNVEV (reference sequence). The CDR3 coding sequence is TGTGCCAGCAGTTTATGGGCAGACACTGAAGCTTTCTTT. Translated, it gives CASSLWADTEAFF.

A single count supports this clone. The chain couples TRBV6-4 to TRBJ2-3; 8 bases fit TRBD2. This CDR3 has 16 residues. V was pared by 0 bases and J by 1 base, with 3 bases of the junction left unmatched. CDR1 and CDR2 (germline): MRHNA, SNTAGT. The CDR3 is CASSDSKLAGTDTQYF. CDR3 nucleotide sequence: TGTGCCAGCAGTGACTCGAAACTAGCGGGCACAGATACGCAGTATTTT.

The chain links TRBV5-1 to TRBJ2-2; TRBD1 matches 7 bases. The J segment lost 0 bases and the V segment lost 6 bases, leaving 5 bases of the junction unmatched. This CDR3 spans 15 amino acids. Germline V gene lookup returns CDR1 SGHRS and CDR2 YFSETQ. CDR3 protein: CASKQGNANTGELFF. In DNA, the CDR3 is TGCGCCAGCAAACAGGGGAACGCGAACACCGGGGAGCTGTTTTTT.